This T cell receptor beta chain appears in the sequencing data of a study of T-cell reconstitution after alpha-beta-depleted transplantation in children. CDR1 is DFQATT, CDR2 SNEGSKA, per germline (reference sequence). The CDR3 sequence is 16 residues long. Unique molecular identifiers were incorporated when the TCRbeta library was constructed. TCRdb processed the PCR reads anew with MiXCR; each CDR3 protein has one entry. The sample yields a few hundred thousand distinct CDR3 sequences, roughly 18% seen once. Concerning this clonotype: A read error may account for a junction end that differs from germline.

The V gene is TRBV20-1, the J gene TRBJ1-1; 9 nucleotides align to TRBD1. The receptor's source is a human donor who donated a stem cell graft to a child with acute lymphoblastic leukemia. This material consisted of PBMCs from the stem cell graft donor, taken from the stem cell graft. Here the CDR3 reads CSAAIGQGSGNNEAFF. In DNA, the CDR3 is TGCAGTGCGGCTATAGGACAGGGGAGTGGGAACAATGAAGCTTTCTTT.